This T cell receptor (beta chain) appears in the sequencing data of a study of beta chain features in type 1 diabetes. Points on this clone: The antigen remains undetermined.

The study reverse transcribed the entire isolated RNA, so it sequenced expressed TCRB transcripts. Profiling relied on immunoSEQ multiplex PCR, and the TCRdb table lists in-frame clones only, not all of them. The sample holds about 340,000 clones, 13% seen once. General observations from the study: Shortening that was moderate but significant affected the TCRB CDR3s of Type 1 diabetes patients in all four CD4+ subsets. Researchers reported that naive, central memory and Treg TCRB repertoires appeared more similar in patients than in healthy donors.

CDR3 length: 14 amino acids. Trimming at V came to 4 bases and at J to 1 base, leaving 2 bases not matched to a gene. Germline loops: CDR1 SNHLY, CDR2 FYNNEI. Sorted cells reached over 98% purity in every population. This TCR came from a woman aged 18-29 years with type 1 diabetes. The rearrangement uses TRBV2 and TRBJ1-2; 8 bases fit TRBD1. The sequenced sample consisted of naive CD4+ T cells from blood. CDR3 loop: CASSAQGGNYGYTF. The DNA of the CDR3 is TGTGCCAGCAGTGCACAGGGGGGTAACTATGGCTACACCTTC.